Reported below is one TCR beta chain. Its antigen is as yet unknown. This specimen belongs to a study of neoadjuvant anti-PD-1 for oral cavity cancer. Study-level background: Non-progressing patients received a fourth nivolumab dose near day 43, then surgery on days 50-56.

Clones were sequenced by immunoSEQ multiplex PCR, and TCRdb holds only the in-frame ones, with some missing. Of fewer than 20,000 clones listed, around 66% are singletons. Notes on the study in general: Treg/Th17 ratio rose with pretreatment blood and fell with post-treatment tumor TCRbeta clonality. Non-responders to neoadjuvant nivolumab had significantly more clonal PBMC T cells than responders.

This TCR was recovered from a person aged 40 to 85 with oral cavity squamous cell carcinoma. Sample: PBMCs, taken before nivolumab (anti-PD-1) treatment.

CDR3 amino acids: CAWASGSTDTQYF. CDR3 coding DNA: TGTGCCTGGGCGAGCGGGTCGACAGATACGCAGTATTTT. The V call is TRBV30, the J call TRBJ2-3; D might be TRBD2 (6 bases). The CDR3 contains 13 residues. V shed 5 bases and J shed 3 bases, with 12 bases lying between them. Germline CDR1 GTSNPN, CDR2 SVGIG (reference sequence). Supplemented by reference TRBV30 and TRBJ2-3, the full variable domain reads SQTIHQWPATLVQPVGSPLSLECTVEGTSNPNLYWYRQAAGRGLQLLFYSVGIGQISSEVPQNLSASRPQDRQFILSSKKLLLSDSGFYLCAWASGSTDTQYFGPGTRLTVL.